The rows below give T cell receptor beta chains drawn from one sample of a study of T cells after somatic rescue of genetic block. Clones were sequenced by immunoSEQ multiplex PCR, and TCRdb holds only the in-frame ones, with some missing. The sample carries 50,000 to 60,000 clones, about 96% recorded once. The sequenced sample was peripheral blood mononuclear cells (PBMCs). The receptors derive from a child less than two years old. CDR3s include the opening cysteine and the closing phenylalanine or tryptophan. D genes are given only for firm matches. The size field is filled for only some rows; it gives once, few, many or a size class.

d_gene: TRBD1; abundance: .; v_gene: TRBV7-2; j_gene: TRBJ2-2; CDR3nt: TGTGCCAGCAGCACTCGGACAGGGCCCGGGGAGCTGTTTTTT; CDR3aa: CASSTRTGPGELFF
d_gene: .; abundance: .; v_gene: TRBV6-1; j_gene: TRBJ2-7; CDR3nt: TGTGCCAGCAGTGGACAGGCCTACGAGCAGTACTTC; CDR3aa: CASSGQAYEQYF
d_gene: TRBD1; abundance: .; v_gene: TRBV27; j_gene: TRBJ1-2; CDR3nt: TGTGCCAGCAGTTTCAATCAGGGGGTCCATAACTATGGCTACACCTTC; CDR3aa: CASSFNQGVHNYGYTF
d_gene: .; abundance: .; v_gene: TRBV13; j_gene: TRBJ1-2; CDR3nt: TGTGCCAGCAGCCCGTGGACGGATGGCTACACCTTC; CDR3aa: CASSPWTDGYTF
d_gene: .; abundance: .; v_gene: TRBV11-2; j_gene: TRBJ2-7; CDR3nt: TGTGCCAGCAGCTTCGGGGCCGAGCAGTACTTC; CDR3aa: CASSFGAEQYF
d_gene: .; abundance: .; v_gene: TRBV28; j_gene: TRBJ2-7; CDR3nt: TGTGCCAGCAGTTCCCTTAGACAGGGACGGAGGGGCGCCTCCTACGAGCAGTACTTC; CDR3aa: CASSSLRQGRRGASYEQYF
d_gene: TRBD1; abundance: .; v_gene: TRBV5-1; j_gene: TRBJ1-2; CDR3nt: TGCGCCAGCAGCCTTACAGGGGCGAACTATGGCTACACCTTC; CDR3aa: CASSLTGANYGYTF
d_gene: TRBD2; abundance: .; v_gene: TRBV7-6; j_gene: TRBJ2-1; CDR3nt: TGTGCCAGCAGCTTAGCGCCGGGACTAGCGATCAATGAGCAGTTCTTC; CDR3aa: CASSLAPGLAINEQFF
d_gene: TRBD1; abundance: .; v_gene: TRBV18; j_gene: TRBJ2-5; CDR3nt: TGTGCCAGCTCAAAGGGACAGAAACAAGAGACCCAGTACTTC; CDR3aa: CASSKGQKQETQYF
d_gene: TRBD2; abundance: once; v_gene: TRBV28; j_gene: TRBJ2-7; CDR3nt: TGTGCCAGCAGTCCCCCTGGGACTAGCGGGAGCTCCTCCTACGAGCAGTACTTC; CDR3aa: CASSPPGTSGSSSYEQYF
d_gene: .; abundance: .; v_gene: TRBV27; j_gene: TRBJ2-3; CDR3nt: TGTGCCAGCAGACAGGGAGGCACAGATACGCAGTATTTT; CDR3aa: CASRQGGTDTQYF
d_gene: .; abundance: .; v_gene: TRBV5-1; j_gene: TRBJ2-7; CDR3nt: TGCGCCAGCAGCTTCAGGGACGAGCAGTACTTC; CDR3aa: CASSFRDEQYF
d_gene: .; abundance: .; v_gene: TRBV6-1; j_gene: TRBJ1-2; CDR3nt: TGTGCCAGCAGTGAACAGAGCGTTAACTATGGCTACACCTTC; CDR3aa: CASSEQSVNYGYTF
d_gene: TRBD1; abundance: .; v_gene: TRBV27; j_gene: TRBJ1-5; CDR3nt: TGTGCCAGCAGTTTAACAGGGGGACAGCCCCAGCATTTT; CDR3aa: CASSLTGGQPQHF
d_gene: TRBD1; abundance: .; v_gene: TRBV9; j_gene: TRBJ2-1; CDR3nt: TGTGCCAGCAGCGTAGAGGGGGCTTTCTACAATGAGCAGTTCTTC; CDR3aa: CASSVEGAFYNEQFF
d_gene: .; abundance: .; v_gene: TRBV6-5; j_gene: TRBJ1-2; CDR3nt: TGTGCCAGCAGTTACTCCCGGACGGCGCGCGGCTACACCTTC; CDR3aa: CASSYSRTARGYTF
d_gene: .; abundance: .; v_gene: TRBV7-9; j_gene: TRBJ2-7; CDR3nt: TGTGCCAGCAGCTTAGCGTCTGACTACGAGCAGTACTTC; CDR3aa: CASSLASDYEQYF
d_gene: .; abundance: once; v_gene: TRBV6-6; j_gene: TRBJ1-1; CDR3nt: TGTGCCAGCACGGGGGCTGAAGCTTTCTTT; CDR3aa: CASTGAEAFF